A selection of T cell receptor beta chains follows, all from one sample in a study of T cell responses to AZD1222 COVID-19 vaccine. Some clones are missing from TCRdb's copy, which holds only in-frame ones; the method was immunoSEQ multiplex PCR. The data contain about 92,000 clones, 70% to 90% of them seen just once; the ten biggest clones take up roughly 1.5%. This specimen consisted of peripheral blood, obtained on day 0 of AZD1222 vaccination. The receptors come from an adult in good health. The conserved cysteine and the conserved F or W are not part of the CDR3 here. A D gene is named only where the DNA matches it firmly.

>TRBD2|TRBJ2-1|TRBV19
ASSPGTSGNNEQF
>.|TRBJ2-1|TRBV18
ASSPSQELHNEQF
>TRBD2|TRBJ2-2|TRBV9
ASSKTGTSGGELF
>.|TRBJ1-1|TRBV13
ASSFRRTANTEAF
>.|TRBJ2-1|TRBV6-2/TRBV6-3
ASSTNPGRFSEQF
>.|TRBJ2-2|TRBV9
ASSVVAVTGELF
>.|TRBJ2-1|TRBV6-1
ASSASTAETYNEQF
>.|TRBJ1-1|TRBV7-9
ASSWKTGIEAF
>.|TRBJ2-3|TRBV6-5
ASSPHLSTDTQY
>.|TRBJ1-2|TRBV6-5
ASSSLMIRDGYGYT
>.|TRBJ2-7|TRBV28
ASSSPAREQY
>.|TRBJ1-1|TRBV6-5
ASKRRENTEAF
>.|TRBJ2-7|TRBV3-1/TRBV3-2
ASSPTLDSLYEQY
>.|TRBJ1-5|TRBV19
ASSIDRHHSNQPQH
>TRBD1|TRBJ1-1|TRBV27
ASSLRQGRSTEAF
>TRBD2|TRBJ2-5|TRBV11-2
ASSFGIAGALYDQETQY
>.|TRBJ2-7|TRBV11-2
ASSSSGLAYEQY
>TRBD1|TRBJ1-1|TRBV3-1/TRBV3-2
ASSHWGQGNTEAF
>.|TRBJ2-4|TRBV2
ASSPARASDIQY
>.|TRBJ2-1|TRBV7-9
ASLGLAHNEQF
>.|TRBJ1-2|TRBV24-1
ATSDSGYGYT
>.|TRBJ1-6|TRBV19
ASSILLRGSPLH
>.|TRBJ1-5|TRBV7-2
ASSFYESNQPQH
>.|TRBJ2-7|TRBV19
ASSIGGDSYEQY
>TRBD1|TRBJ1-1|TRBV2
ASSVSPGGTNTEAF
>.|TRBJ1-3|TRBV5-4
ASSFSGTPGNTIY